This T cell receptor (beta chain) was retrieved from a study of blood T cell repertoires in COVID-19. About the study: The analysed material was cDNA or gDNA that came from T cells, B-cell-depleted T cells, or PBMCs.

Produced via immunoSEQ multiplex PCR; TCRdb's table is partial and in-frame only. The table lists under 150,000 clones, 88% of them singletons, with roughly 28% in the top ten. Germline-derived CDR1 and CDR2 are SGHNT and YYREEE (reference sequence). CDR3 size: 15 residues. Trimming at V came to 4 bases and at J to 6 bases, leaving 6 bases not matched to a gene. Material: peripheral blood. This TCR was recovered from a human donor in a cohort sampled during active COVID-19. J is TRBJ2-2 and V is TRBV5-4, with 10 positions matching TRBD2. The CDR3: CASSRERGGAGELFF. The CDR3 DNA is TGTGCCAGCAGCCGGGAGCGGGGGGGCGCCGGGGAGCTGTTTTTT.